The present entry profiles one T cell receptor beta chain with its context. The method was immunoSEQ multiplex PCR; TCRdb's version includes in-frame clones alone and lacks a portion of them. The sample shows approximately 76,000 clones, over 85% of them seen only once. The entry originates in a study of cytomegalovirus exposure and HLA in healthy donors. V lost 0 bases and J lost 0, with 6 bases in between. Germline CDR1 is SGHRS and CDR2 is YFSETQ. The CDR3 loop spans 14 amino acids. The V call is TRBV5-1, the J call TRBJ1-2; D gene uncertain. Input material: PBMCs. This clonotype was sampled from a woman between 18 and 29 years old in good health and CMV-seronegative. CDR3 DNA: TGCGCCAGCAGCTTGGACAAGACTAACTATGGCTACACCTTC. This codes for CASSLDKTNYGYTF.